Shown below are 17 T cell receptor beta chains from a single sample sequenced in a study of glioma-infiltrating T cells after dendritic cell vaccination. Time point reported: after dendritic cell vaccination, including at tumor progression/relapse. Libraries were prepared by immunoSEQ multiplex PCR; TCRdb keeps only in-frame clonotypes and omits some of them. The data hold about 46,000 clones, with 89% observed a single time. Sequencing used blood, obtained after dendritic cell vaccination. The receptor source for this set is a human donor with glioblastoma.

V and J are TRBV10-3 and TRBJ2-5; 9 nucleotides align to TRBD2. The J call may be mistaken, given a closer DNA end match to TRBJ2-7. The germline gives CDR1 ENHRY, CDR2 SYGVKD. The CDR3 sequence is 15 residues long. This CDR3 reads CATTAGLAGTYEQYF. In nucleotides, the CDR3 is TGTGCCACAACAGCCGGGCTAGCGGGGACCTACGAGCAGTACTTC.

This clone was detected a few times. The chain carries TRBV15 and TRBJ1-1; unclear D gene. The CDR3 has 13 residues. V was shortened by 3 bases and J by 6 bases, with 11 bases between the two germline ends. CDR1 is LNHNV and CDR2 is YYDKDF in the germline V gene (reference sequence). The CDR3 is CATSRGSVPEAFF. CDR3 nucleotides: TGTGCCACCAGCAGGGGCTCCGTGCCTGAAGCTTTCTTT.

The chain carries TRBV29-1 and TRBJ2-2; no definite D call. Trimming stripped 8 bases from V and 1 base from J, with 8 bases between. CDR1 and CDR2 (germline): SQVTM, ANQGSEA. CDR3 size: 12 residues. CDR3 residues: CSPAGNTGELFF. The CDR3 bases are TGCAGCCCAGCAGGGAACACCGGGGAGCTGTTTTTT.

The chain links TRBV14 to TRBJ2-5, with TRBD1 matching over 7 bases. J lost 3 bases, V lost 4 bases, and 2 bases had no gene match. CDR1 and CDR2 (germline): SGHDN, FVKESK. The CDR3 covers 13 residues. The CDR3 bases are TGTGCCAGCAGCCTGGGACAGAAAGAGACCCAGTACTTC. Its protein product is CASSLGQKETQYF.

J is TRBJ2-2 and V is TRBV5-4; a possible D gene is TRBD2 (6 bases). CDR1 and CDR2 (germline): SGHNT, YYREEE (reference sequence). Trimming left V 3 bases short and J 7 bases short, with 22 bases between. The CDR3 has 17 residues. The CDR3: CASSSLAGNLANGELFF. The DNA for the CDR3 is TGTGCCAGCAGCTCTCTGGCGGGGAACCTAGCAAACGGGGAGCTGTTTTTT.

J is TRBJ2-1 and V is TRBV19; D might be TRBD1 (5 bases). The CDR3 is 14 residues long. The ends were cut back, 4 bases at V and 0 bases at J, with 7 bases in the middle. CDR1 is LNHDA and CDR2 is SQIVND in the germline V gene (reference sequence). CDR3 protein: CASSTDSSYNEQFF. The CDR3 DNA follows: TGTGCCAGTAGTACAGACAGCTCCTACAATGAGCAGTTCTTC.

The CDR3 reads CASSLGSGTPTYEQYF. CDR3 sequence (DNA): TGTGCCAGCAGCTTAGGGTCGGGGACACCGACCTACGAGCAGTACTTC. V is TRBV7-2 and J is TRBJ2-7; maybe TRBD1 (6 bases). Germline V gene sequence: CDR1 SGHTA, CDR2 FQGNSA. There are 16 residues in the CDR3. V dropped 1 base and J dropped 2 bases, with 15 bases sitting between them.

V usage is TRBV5-1 and J usage is TRBJ1-1; D may be TRBD1 (5 bases). Germline V lookup: CDR1 SGHRS, CDR2 YFSETQ. The V end lost 2 bases, the J end lost 4 bases, and 24 bases lay between the germline ends. CDR3 length: 18 residues. The DNA for the CDR3 is TGCGCCAGCAGCTTTTCCCTAGGGTTACAGGTCAGACCCACTGAAGCTTTCTTT. Its translation is CASSFSLGLQVRPTEAFF.

J is TRBJ2-7 and V is TRBV28; D is perhaps TRBD1 (6 bases). Germline CDR1 MDHEN, CDR2 SYDVKM. The CDR3 loop spans 12 amino acids. V was pared by 9 bases and J by 2 bases, with 11 bases between. The CDR3 here is CASNRAAYEQYF. The CDR3 region has the DNA TGTGCCAGTAACAGGGCAGCCTACGAGCAGTACTTC.

This chain links TRBV5-6 with TRBJ1-4; 8 nucleotides line up with TRBD1. CDR1 is SGHDT and CDR2 is YYEEEE in the germline V gene. After removal of 4 bases from V and 10 bases from J, the junction contained 12 bases not matched to a gene. The CDR3 extends over 15 amino acids. CDR3 amino acids: CASSPGQGWVGKLFF. The CDR3 bases are TGTGCCAGCAGCCCCGGACAGGGTTGGGTCGGAAAACTGTTTTTT.

CDR3 nucleotide sequence: TGTGCCAGCAGCTTAGTCGGGACAGGGACGAACGAGCAGTACTTC. The encoded protein is CASSLVGTGTNEQYF. The genes are TRBV7-2 and TRBJ2-5, with 9 nucleotides matching TRBD1. The DNA end is more similar to TRBJ2-7, so the J call may be wrong. Germline CDR1 is SGHTA and CDR2 is FQGNSA. The CDR3 covers 15 residues.

The chain links TRBV6-5 to TRBJ2-7; 9 nucleotides line up with TRBD1. V dropped 6 bases and J dropped 1; count of bases not matched to a gene: 7. CDR3 length: 15 residues. Looked up from germline, CDR1 is MNHEY and CDR2 is SVGAGI. The CDR3 nucleotides are TGTGCCAGCAGGCCGGGACAGGGAAAGTCCTACGAGCAGTACTTC. This gives the protein CASRPGQGKSYEQYF.

The V and J genes are TRBV5-1 and TRBJ2-1, with 11 bases fitting TRBD2. The CDR3 is 16 residues long. Trimming cost V 0 bases and J 12 bases; bases outside gene matches: 11. Germline V gene data show CDR1 as SGHRS and CDR2 as YFSETQ. CDR3 coding DNA: TGCGCCAGCAGCTTGGTTGTGTCTAGCGGGAGGATAAGGCAGTTCTTC. Protein sequence: CASSLVVSSGRIRQFF.

The chain recombines TRBV21-1 with TRBJ1-1; the D call TRBD1 from the table was never checked on the DNA. TRBV21-1 is a recognized pseudogene. The length of the CDR3 is 14 residues. The CDR3 DNA follows: TGTGCCAGCAGCAAAGAGTGGACAGGGGTAGACGCTTTCTTT. Translation gives CASSKEWTGVDAFF.

This clone came up once. DNA for the CDR3: TGCGCCAGCAGCCAAGATAAGGCGGGGCTCTACGAGCAGTACTTC. Its protein is CASSQDKAGLYEQYF. The rearrangement joins TRBV4-1 to TRBJ2-7; a possible D gene is TRBD2 (6 bases). The length of the CDR3 is 15 residues. CDR1 MGHRA and CDR2 YSYEKL come from the germline V gene. Trimming cost V 0 bases and J 3 bases, with 12 bases left between them.

The J gene is TRBJ2-1, the V gene TRBV19, with TRBD2 matching 9 bases. The ends lost 1 base at V and 5 bases at J; junction bases unmatched: 6. This CDR3 has 16 residues. From germline, CDR1 is LNHDA and CDR2 SQIVND (reference sequence). CDR3 region: CASSIVLASGNNEQFF. Here the CDR3 DNA reads TGTGCCAGTAGTATAGTTTTGGCTAGCGGGAACAATGAGCAGTTCTTC.

The chain is built from TRBV15 and TRBJ2-1; the D gene is possibly TRBD2 (5 bases). CDR3 length equals 15 residues. Germline V gene sequence: CDR1 LNHNV, CDR2 YYDKDF (reference sequence). With 5 bases removed from V and 0 bases from J, the gap between germline ends came to 11 bases. Written as DNA, the CDR3 is TGTGCCACCAGCCAAAGGGAGAACTCCTACAATGAGCAGTTCTTC. Amino acids: CATSQRENSYNEQFF.